These T cell receptor beta chains were read from a single sample in a study of T cells after posttransplantation cyclophosphamide. Method: immunoSEQ multiplex PCR; TCRdb's copy keeps in-frame clones and lacks some. This sample comprises tens of thousands of clones, none seen once only. The specimen sequenced was PBMCs. The origin of the receptors is a man between 25 and 39 years old in good health and a related stem cell transplant donor. The CDR3 runs from the conserved cysteine through the conserved F or W. D genes are given only for firm matches. Some rows have no size entry. The others give once, few or many, or a class for an expanded clone.

CDR3nt | CDR3aa | len | d_gene | abundance | j_gene | v_gene
TGCGCCAGCGGCACCGGGACATTGAGCACAGATACGCAGTATTTT | CASGTGTLSTDTQYF | 15 | - | many | TRBJ2-3 | TRBV5-1
TGTGCCAGCAGTTTACGGAGCGGGGGGTGGTACGAGCAGTACTTC | CASSLRSGGWYEQYF | 15 | TRBD2 | few | TRBJ2-7 | TRBV27
TGTGCCAGCAGGACCCACAGGGGAACCACTGAAGCTTTCTTT | CASRTHRGTTEAFF | 14 | TRBD1 | many | TRBJ1-1 | TRBV12-3/TRBV12-4
TGTGCCAGCAGTTCCCCTCCGGGGACTAGCGAGTATAGCACAGATACGCAGTATTTT | CASSSPPGTSEYSTDTQYF | 19 | TRBD2 | few | TRBJ2-3 | TRBV6-2/TRBV6-3
TGTGCCAGCAGTCCCCTCTCCGGGACAGACACCTACGAGCAGTACTTC | CASSPLSGTDTYEQYF | 16 | TRBD1 | many | TRBJ2-7 | TRBV6-2/TRBV6-3
TGTGCCAGCAGCCGTTACAGGGACAGGGGAACAGATACGCAGTATTTT | CASSRYRDRGTDTQYF | 16 | TRBD1 | - | TRBJ2-3 | TRBV11-2
TGTGCCAGCAGCTATGACGGGGAGCCCCAGCATTTT | CASSYDGEPQHF | 12 | - | many | TRBJ1-5 | TRBV7-8
TGTGCCAGCTCAATAAGGACAGGCCGCGACTATGGCTACACCTTC | CASSIRTGRDYGYTF | 15 | TRBD1 | many | TRBJ1-2 | TRBV18
TGTGCCAGCAGCTTTTGGGCAACCCCCAGCTCCTACAATGAGCAGTTCTTC | CASSFWATPSSYNEQFF | 17 | - | many | TRBJ2-1 | TRBV5-5
TGCGCCAGCAGTTACGGAGCGGGGGGGAACTACGAGCAGTACTTC | CASSYGAGGNYEQYF | 15 | TRBD2 | many | TRBJ2-7 | TRBV4-1
TGTGCCATCAAGGTGGAGACAGGGGGCACCGGGGAGCTGTTTTTT | CAIKVETGGTGELFF | 15 | TRBD1 | many | TRBJ2-2 | TRBV10-3
TGTGCCAGCAGTTTTTCTTCAACGGGACAGGGGTCCTACGAGCAGTACTTC | CASSFSSTGQGSYEQYF | 17 | TRBD1 | many | TRBJ2-7 | TRBV2
TGTGCCAGCAGCTTCTTCCGGGGCACTGAAGCTTTCTTT | CASSFFRGTEAFF | 13 | - | - | TRBJ1-1 | TRBV11-3
TGTGCCAGCAGCTTAAGGGGGGGCAGGGTAAACTATGGCTACACCTTC | CASSLRGGRVNYGYTF | 16 | - | few | TRBJ1-2 | TRBV7-2
TGCGCCAGCAGCTCTGGACAGGGGCGGGAGACCCAGTACTTC | CASSSGQGRETQYF | 14 | TRBD1 | many | TRBJ2-5 | TRBV5-1
TGTGCCAGCAGTCTTAGGGGAGATACGCAGTATTTT | CASSLRGDTQYF | 12 | - | many | TRBJ2-3 | TRBV2
TGTGCCAGCAGCTCACCGACAGGGGGGAATTCACCCCTCCACTTT | CASSSPTGGNSPLHF | 15 | TRBD1 | many | TRBJ1-6 | TRBV7-9
TGTGCCAGCAGTTTCCCCCCGGACAGACACACTGAAGCTTTCTTT | CASSFPPDRHTEAFF | 15 | - | many | TRBJ1-1 | TRBV6-6
TGCAGCGCAACAGGGAGCTCCTACGAGCAGTACTTC | CSATGSSYEQYF | 12 | - | many | TRBJ2-7 | TRBV29-1
TGTGCCAGCGCCCACGGGGGGGTCACAGATACGCAGTATTTT | CASAHGGVTDTQYF | 14 | TRBD2 | many | TRBJ2-3 | TRBV6-2/TRBV6-3
TGTGCCAGCAGTTACGCCGACTCGTACCAAGGAGATACGCAGTATTTT | CASSYADSYQGDTQYF | 16 | - | - | TRBJ2-3 | TRBV6-6
TGTGCCAGTAGTATGCCAGGGTGGTCGGCACGGGAGCTGTTTTTT | CASSMPGWSARELFF | 15 | - | many | TRBJ2-2 | TRBV19
TGTGCCAGCACCGCAAACGCGGGGGCTTTCTTT | CASTANAGAFF | 11 | - | many | TRBJ1-1 | TRBV12-3/TRBV12-4
TGCGCCAGCAGTGAGCTTGGGACAGGGGCCGCGAACACCGGGGAGCTGTTTTTT | CASSELGTGAANTGELFF | 18 | TRBD1 | many | TRBJ2-2 | TRBV10-1
TGTGCCAGCAGCCCCGGGACAGGGTTGGATCAGCCCCAGCATTTT | CASSPGTGLDQPQHF | 15 | TRBD1 | many | TRBJ1-5 | TRBV7-6
TGTGCCAGCAGCTTGGGGACCGGGACAGGGAGCTCCTATAATTCACCCCTCCACTTT | CASSLGTGTGSSYNSPLHF | 19 | TRBD1 | few | TRBJ1-6 | TRBV5-4
TGTGCCAGCAGCCTTTTGGGCAGGGTACGGACCCTAAGCTACGAGCAGTACTTC | CASSLLGRVRTLSYEQYF | 18 | - | many | TRBJ2-7 | TRBV7-2
TGTGCCATCAGTGAGGACAGGGGCGGCTATGGCTACACCTTC | CAISEDRGGYGYTF | 14 | TRBD1 | many | TRBJ1-2 | TRBV10-3
TGTGCCAGCAGCAACCGGGACAGGGTATTTAATGAGCAGTTCTTC | CASSNRDRVFNEQFF | 15 | TRBD1 | - | TRBJ2-1 | TRBV9
TGTGCCAGCAGCCCTCGCCCAGGTGGAACTGAAGCTTTCTTT | CASSPRPGGTEAFF | 14 | - | few | TRBJ1-1 | TRBV9
TGTGCCAGCAGCCAGGACGGACAGGGGACATCCTACGAGCAGTACTTC | CASSQDGQGTSYEQYF | 16 | TRBD1 | many | TRBJ2-7 | TRBV4-2
TGTGCCACCAGTGATACAGGTAGCACAGATACGCAGTATTTT | CATSDTGSTDTQYF | 14 | - | many | TRBJ2-3 | TRBV24-1
TGTGCCGGTGAAAGTCGGACTAGCGGTACAGATACGCAGTATTTT | CAGESRTSGTDTQYF | 15 | TRBD2 | - | TRBJ2-3 | TRBV7-9
TGTGCCAGCACCATGACAGGTCCCTATCAGCCCCAGCATTTT | CASTMTGPYQPQHF | 14 | - | many | TRBJ1-5 | TRBV6-6
TGTGCCAGCAGTTCTGACACTGGTGCCAACGTCCTGACTTTC | CASSSDTGANVLTF | 14 | - | many | TRBJ2-6 | TRBV28
TGTGCCAGCAGTAAAGGGCCTCCGGCGGGTGGAAACACCATATATTTT | CASSKGPPAGGNTIYF | 16 | - | many | TRBJ1-3 | TRBV2
TGCGCCAGCAGCCCTGGGACAGAGACAATCTACGAGCAGTACTTC | CASSPGTETIYEQYF | 15 | TRBD1 | many | TRBJ2-7 | TRBV5-1
TGTGCCAGCAGCCCGAACATAATCTCTGGAAACACCATATATTTT | CASSPNIISGNTIYF | 15 | - | many | TRBJ1-3 | TRBV14
TGCGCCAGCAGCTTTTCTAGCGGGGGGAACACAGATACGCAGTATTTT | CASSFSSGGNTDTQYF | 16 | TRBD2 | many | TRBJ2-3 | TRBV5-1
TGTGCCAGCAGCCCTCAAGGGGGGGGCCGCACAGATACGCAGTATTTT | CASSPQGGGRTDTQYF | 16 | - | - | TRBJ2-3 | TRBV7-9
TGTGCCAGCAGTCCGGGACTAGCGGGGGGGAGGGAGACCCAGTACTTC | CASSPGLAGGRETQYF | 16 | TRBD2 | many | TRBJ2-5 | TRBV2
TGTGCCAGCAGCGGACTGGAAGGAGAGACCCAGTACTTC | CASSGLEGETQYF | 13 | - | many | TRBJ2-5 | TRBV6-2/TRBV6-3